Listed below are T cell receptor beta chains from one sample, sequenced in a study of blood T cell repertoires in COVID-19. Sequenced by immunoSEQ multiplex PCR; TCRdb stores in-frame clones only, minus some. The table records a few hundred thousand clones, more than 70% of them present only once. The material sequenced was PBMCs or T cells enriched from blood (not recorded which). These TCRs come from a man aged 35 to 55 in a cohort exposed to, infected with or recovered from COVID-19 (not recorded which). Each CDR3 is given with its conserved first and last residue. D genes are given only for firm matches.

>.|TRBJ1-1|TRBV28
CASIGMDGGLVGAFF
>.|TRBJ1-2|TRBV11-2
CASSLGSGNHYGYTF
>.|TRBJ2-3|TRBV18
CASSPGDGWEMESTDTQYF
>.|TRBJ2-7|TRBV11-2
CASSLNNEQYF
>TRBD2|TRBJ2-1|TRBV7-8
CASSQTSGFYNEQFF
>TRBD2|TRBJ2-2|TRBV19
CASSIEGTGLAPNTGELFF
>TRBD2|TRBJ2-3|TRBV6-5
CASSYGLAGAGDTQYF
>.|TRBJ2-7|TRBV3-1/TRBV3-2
CASRQRVDSYEQYF
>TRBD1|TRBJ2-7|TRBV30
CAWSGGTGNSYEQYF
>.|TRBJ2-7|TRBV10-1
CASSESGGYEQYF
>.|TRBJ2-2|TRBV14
CASSPRLDTGELFF
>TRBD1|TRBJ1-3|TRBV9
CASSELGTVSGNTIYF
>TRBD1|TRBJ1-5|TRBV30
CAWSHRDRKGSQHF
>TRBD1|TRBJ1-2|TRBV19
CASRPRTGTGGTLWSGYTF
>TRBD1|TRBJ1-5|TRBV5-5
CASSLRDSNQPQHF
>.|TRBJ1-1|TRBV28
CASSLWTPFTGGASNTEAFF
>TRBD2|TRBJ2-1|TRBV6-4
CASSERTTLIAGNNEQFF
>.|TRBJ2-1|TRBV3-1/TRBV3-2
CASSQVSAGTIRNEQFF
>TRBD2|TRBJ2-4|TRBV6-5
CASSSGGAKNIQYF
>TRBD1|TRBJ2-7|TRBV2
CASSGAGGYLEQYF
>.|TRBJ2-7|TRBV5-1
CASSKTVTYEQYF
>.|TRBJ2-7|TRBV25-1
CASSELRELSYEQYF
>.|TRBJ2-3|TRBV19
CASKTADTQYF
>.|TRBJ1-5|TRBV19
CASSPSGVYSNQPQHF
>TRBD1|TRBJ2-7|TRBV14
CASSQGDRGSYEQYF
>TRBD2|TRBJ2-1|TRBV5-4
CASSLGLADNEQFF
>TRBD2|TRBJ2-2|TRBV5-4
CASSSGGRSAGELFF
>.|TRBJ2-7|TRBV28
CASSPTGIPGGQQYF
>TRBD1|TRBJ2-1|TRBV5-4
CASSSKTGFDNEQFF
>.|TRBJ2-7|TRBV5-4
CASSLDSLSYEQYF
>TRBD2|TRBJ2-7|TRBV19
CASSIAGGGYEQYF
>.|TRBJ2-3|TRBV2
CASSANAGPTDTQYF
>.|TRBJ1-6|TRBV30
CAWSTRGRALHF
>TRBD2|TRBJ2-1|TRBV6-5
CASSYSSGSRNEQFF
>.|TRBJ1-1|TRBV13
CASSLVPNTEAFF
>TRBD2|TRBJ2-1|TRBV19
CASGPGLAGGPGNEQFF
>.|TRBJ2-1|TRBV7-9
CASSLLGQTYNEQFF
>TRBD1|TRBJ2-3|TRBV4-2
CASSQGGQGDTDTQYF
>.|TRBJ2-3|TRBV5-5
CASSLVISDTQYF
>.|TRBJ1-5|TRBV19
CASSVDTPSNQPQHF
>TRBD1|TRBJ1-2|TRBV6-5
CASSSRTGYSNYGYTF
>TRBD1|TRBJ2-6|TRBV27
CASSRYRGTGANVLTF
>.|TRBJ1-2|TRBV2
CASSVAGPGYGYTF
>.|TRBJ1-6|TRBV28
CASRRGYNSPLHF
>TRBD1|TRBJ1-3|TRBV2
CASRDRDLGNTIYF
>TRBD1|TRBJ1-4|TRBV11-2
CASSFRDRAEKLFF
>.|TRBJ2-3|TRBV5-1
CASSLGSVKSTDTQYF
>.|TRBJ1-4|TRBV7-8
CASSQRVGVGREKLFF